One and the same sample provided the 27 T cell receptor beta chains below, sequenced in a study of patients and donors after allogeneic stem cell transplantation. TCRdb reprocessed the RT-PCR reads via MiXCR and lists one record per CDR3 protein. The sample shows about 90,000 distinct CDR3 sequences, around 46% of them seen only once. Source material: blood, either unsorted or a sorted T cell fraction (not recorded which). All receptors come from a human donor who was either an allogeneic HSCT recipient or a stem cell or donor lymphocyte infusion donor (not recorded which). It is not recorded whose cells these are; they may come from a transplant donor.

This sequence joins TRBV6-5 and TRBJ2-1, with TRBD1 as a possible D gene (6 bases). Trimming cost V 4 bases and J 8 bases, with 12 bases left between them. The CDR3 extends over 13 amino acids. Per the germline V gene, CDR1 is MNHEY and CDR2 is SVGAGI. Here the CDR3 reads CASSSGHLDEQFF. In DNA form, the CDR3 reads TGTGCCAGCAGTTCGGGACACTTGGATGAGCAGTTCTTC.

The chain couples TRBV3-1 to TRBJ1-5; 7 bases align to TRBD1. CDR3 length: 17 residues. Germline assignment: CDR1 LGHDT and CDR2 YNNKEL (reference sequence). The V and J ends lost 0 bases and 5 bases, in that order; junction bases with no gene match: 10. The DNA for the CDR3 is TGTGCCAGCAGCCAAGACCCGACAGGGTTGAGAGATCAGCCCCAGCATTTT. Translation gives CASSQDPTGLRDQPQHF.

The chain is built from TRBV10-3 and TRBJ1-1; D call uncertain. CDR1 and CDR2 from the germline V gene are ENHRY and SYGVKD. Trimming pared 4 bases from V and 1 base from J, leaving 25 bases between. The CDR3 spans 19 residues. The CDR3 loop reads CAISALMTHVSTKNTEAFF. CDR3 bases: TGTGCCATCAGTGCACTCATGACTCACGTTTCCACGAAGAACACTGAAGCTTTCTTT.

In its sample, this clonotype was seen a few times. This chain uses TRBV27 with TRBJ1-2; D is ambiguous. The V end was cut by 0 bases, the J end by 6 bases, with 8 bases between. CDR3 length: 13 residues. Germline V CDR1 and CDR2: MNHEY, SMNVEV (reference sequence). As DNA, the CDR3 is TGTGCCAGCAGTTTATCTACGTTTCATGGCTACACCTTC. It translates to CASSLSTFHGYTF.

This clonotype was seen a handful of times. The CDR3 here is CASSPSWGNQPQHF. The DNA for the CDR3 is TGTGCCAGCAGCCCCAGTTGGGGTAATCAGCCCCAGCATTTT. The chain combines TRBV28 with TRBJ1-5, with D uncertain. The germline V gene encodes CDR1 MDHEN and CDR2 SYDVKM. V was trimmed by 6 bases and J by 4 bases, leaving 13 bases between them. The CDR3 totals 14 residues.

This chain links TRBV15 with TRBJ1-4; D might be TRBD1 (6 bases). V gave up 0 bases and J gave up 0 bases, with 17 bases separating them. Germline CDR1 reads LNHNV; CDR2 reads YYDKDF (reference sequence). The CDR3 sequence is 19 residues long. Written as DNA, the CDR3 is TGTGCCACCAGCAGAGATTCCTTGCGGACAGTTGCAACTAATGAAAAACTGTTTTTT. It codes for CATSRDSLRTVATNEKLFF.

The rearrangement uses TRBV7-2 and TRBJ2-3; TRBD2 agrees at 8 bases. Trimming cost V 0 bases and J 10 bases; bases outside gene matches: 12. CDR1 SGHTA and CDR2 FQGNSA come from the germline V gene. The CDR3 spans 16 residues. The chain's CDR3 is CASSLAEAGAVVAQYF. The CDR3 coding sequence is TGTGCCAGCAGCTTAGCGGAAGCGGGAGCCGTTGTCGCGCAGTATTTT.

In its sample, this clonotype was seen a few times. The chain couples TRBV7-2 to TRBJ1-2; perhaps TRBD1 as D (6 bases). V was shortened by 6 bases and J by 1 base, with 21 bases between the two germline ends. Germline CDR1 SGHTA, CDR2 FQGNSA. This CDR3 is built from 17 residues. The CDR3 DNA reads TGTGCCAGCAGACCCGGGGGCGTACCCATGAATAACTATGGCTACACCTTC. Amino acids: CASRPGGVPMNNYGYTF.

The CDR3 sequence is CSVGGTSGYNEQFF. CDR3 in DNA: TGCAGCGTTGGGGGGACTAGCGGGTACAATGAGCAGTTCTTC. The chain joins TRBV29-1 to TRBJ2-1, with TRBD2 identical over 12 bases. The CDR3 runs to 14 residues. Trimming took 4 bases from V and 4 from J; bases not matched to a gene: 2. Germline V gene sequence: CDR1 SQVTM, CDR2 ANQGSEA.

This clonotype was picked up a small number of times. This chain joins TRBV7-2 and TRBJ1-1; the D gene is possibly TRBD1 (5 bases). This CDR3 spans 16 amino acids. The germline gives CDR1 SGHTA, CDR2 FQGNSA. Deletions cut 1 base from V and 2 bases from J, with 14 bases between. The CDR3 DNA follows: TGTGCCAGCAGCTTAGGGGCTAAGGGGTTAAACACTGAAGCTTTCTTT. Protein product: CASSLGAKGLNTEAFF. Complete variable domain (other parts from reference TRBV7-2 and TRBJ1-1): GAGVSQSPSNKVTEKGKDVELRCDPISGHTALYWYRQSLGQGLEFLIYFQGNSAPDKSGLPSDRFSAERTGGSVSTLTIQRTQQEDSAVYLCASSLGAKGLNTEAFFGQGTRLTVV.

This clonotype was observed once. This rearrangement joins TRBV12-3 or TRBV12-4 to TRBJ2-5, with D unresolved. The CDR3 has 13 amino acids. Trimming pared 7 bases from V and 4 bases from J, leaving 13 bases between. The CDR3 DNA follows: TGTGCCAGCACCGCCCCCCCCACAGAGACCCAGTACTTC. Its protein product is CASTAPPTETQYF.

The chain joins TRBV28 to TRBJ1-2; D gene unclear. Trimming shortened V by 6 bases and J by 2 bases, and 10 bases separated the two germline ends. Germline V gene lookup returns CDR1 MDHEN and CDR2 SYDVKM. The CDR3 length is 13 residues. The CDR3 is CASSRGPNYGYTF. For the CDR3, the DNA is TGTGCCAGCAGCCGGGGTCCGAACTATGGCTACACCTTC.

This clonotype was detected only a few times. The chain combines TRBV7-2 with TRBJ1-1; D ambiguous. Germline V gene data show CDR1 as SGHTA and CDR2 as FQGNSA. V was clipped by 7 bases and J by 0 bases, with 12 bases between them. This CDR3 comprises 14 residues. The CDR3 coding sequence is TGTGCCAGCATCAAAATGACAATGAACACTGAAGCTTTCTTT. Protein: CASIKMTMNTEAFF.

This clonotype was detected once. The V and J genes are TRBV11-2 and TRBJ2-3; D may correspond to TRBD1 or TRBD2 (5 bases each). This CDR3 contains 18 residues. Germline CDR1 and CDR2: SGHAT and FQNNGV. Trimming cost V 5 bases and J 4 bases, with 25 bases left between them. The CDR3 DNA reads TGTGCCAGCAGCCCCCTGGGGGAGAGGTTTAGGGTGGCAGATACGCAGTATTTT. This codes for CASSPLGERFRVADTQYF. Based on the CDR3 plus reference TRBV11-2 and TRBJ2-3, the full variable domain is EAGVAQSPRYKIIEKRQSVAFWCNPISGHATLYWYQQILGQGPKLLIQFQNNGVVDDSQLPKDRFSAERLKGVDSTLKIQPAKLEDSAVYLCASSPLGERFRVADTQYFGPGTRLTVL.

V usage is TRBV20-1 and J usage is TRBJ1-5; tentatively, D is TRBD1 (5 bases). CDR3 length equals 15 residues. V lost 3 bases, J lost 0 bases, and 12 bases lay in between. CDR1 is DFQATT, CDR2 SNEGSKA, per germline (reference sequence). CDR3 amino acids: CSASTEGLSNQPQHF. The CDR3 nucleotides read TGCAGTGCTAGTACCGAGGGGCTTAGCAATCAGCCCCAGCATTTT.

A few counts support this clonotype. The rearrangement uses TRBV7-2 and TRBJ1-2; D gene uncertain. V gave up 3 bases and J gave up 0 bases, with 5 bases separating them. CDR3 length equals 13 residues. Germline values: CDR1 SGHTA, CDR2 FQGNSA. DNA for the CDR3: TGTGCCAGCAGCTTCTCTGCTAACTATGGCTACACCTTC. Its translation: CASSFSANYGYTF.

The V gene is TRBV6-5, the J gene TRBJ1-1; D is ambiguous. The germline gives CDR1 MNHEY, CDR2 SVGAGI. V dropped 1 base and J dropped 3 bases, with 15 bases sitting between them. This CDR3 spans 16 amino acids. The CDR3 region has the DNA TGTGCCAGCAGTTACTTTTCAGACGGATTCTACACTGAAGCTTTCTTT. It is translated as CASSYFSDGFYTEAFF.

V and J are TRBV3-1 and TRBJ1-5; D not resolved. Germline-derived CDR1 and CDR2 are LGHDT and YNNKEL (reference sequence). The CDR3 spans 12 residues. The V end was cut by 3 bases, the J end by 4 bases, with 4 bases between. CDR3: CASSQSNQPQHF. In DNA form, the CDR3 reads TGTGCCAGCAGCCAGAGTAATCAGCCCCAGCATTTT.

In its sample, this clonotype was seen a few times. The rearrangement links TRBV5-1 to TRBJ1-3, with D unclear. Trimming shortened V by 0 bases and J by 0 bases, and 10 bases separated the two germline ends. The CDR3 sequence is 16 residues long. Germline V gene lookup returns CDR1 SGHRS and CDR2 YFSETQ. CDR3 nucleotides: TGCGCCAGCAGCTTGGACCCCGGCGGCTCTGGAAACACCATATATTTT. It codes for CASSLDPGGSGNTIYF.

About this clonotype itself: Germline is not matched at one junction end, which may reflect a read error. The J gene is TRBJ1-4, the V gene TRBV11-2, with 7 bases aligning to TRBD1. CDR3 length: 13 amino acids. Germline values: CDR1 SGHAT, CDR2 FQNNGV. The CDR3 protein is CASSLDRDEKLFF. CDR3 nucleotide sequence: TGTGCCAGCAGCCTAGACAGGGATGAAAAACTGTTTTTT.

This chain's CDR3 is CSAPTGTGEQYF. The CDR3, as DNA: TGCAGTGCCCCGACAGGGACGGGGGAGCAGTACTTC. The V call is TRBV20-1, the J call TRBJ2-7, with 7 nucleotides matching TRBD1. CDR1 is DFQATT and CDR2 is SNEGSKA in the germline V gene (reference sequence). CDR3 length equals 12 residues. J lost 7 bases, V lost 6 bases, and 9 bases had no gene match.

The chain combines TRBV12-3 or TRBV12-4 with TRBJ1-1, with D perhaps TRBD1 (5 bases). V was pared by 2 bases and J by 11 bases, with 15 bases between. This CDR3 region has 13 residues. The DNA for the CDR3 is TGTGCCAGCAGTTTACGGGACGGCGCGACCGCTTTCTTT. It encodes CASSLRDGATAFF.

V gene TRBV25-1 combines with J gene TRBJ1-1; tentative D call: TRBD1 (5 bases). V was clipped by 5 bases and J by 3 bases, with 16 bases between them. The CDR3 is made up of 15 amino acids. Germline lookup yields CDR1 MGHDK and CDR2 SYGVNS. The CDR3 sequence is CASSRDRQRDTEAFF. The CDR3, as DNA: TGTGCCAGCAGTCGGGACCGCCAAAGGGACACTGAAGCTTTCTTT.

This clonotype was counted only a few times. The chain employs TRBV6-2 or TRBV6-3 and TRBJ1-1; 7 nucleotides agree with TRBD1. CDR3 size: 13 residues. In germline, CDR1 is MNHEY, CDR2 SVGEGT. The junction had 7 bases not matched to a gene; V was cut back by 6 bases and J by 6 bases. CDR3 protein: CASRPDRVAEAFF. CDR3 in DNA: TGTGCCAGCAGACCTGACAGGGTCGCTGAAGCTTTCTTT.

There are a few counts of this clonotype. This rearrangement joins TRBV24-1 to TRBJ1-4; TRBD1 might be the D (5 bases). CDR1 and CDR2 (germline): KGHDR, SFDVKD. Trimming pared 1 base from V and 7 bases from J, leaving 12 bases between. This CDR3 has 15 amino acids. For the CDR3, the DNA is TGTGCCACCAGTGATTTCACCGGGGGAGGTGAAAAACTGTTTTTT. Protein: CATSDFTGGGEKLFF.

This clonotype was seen a handful of times. The V and J genes are TRBV28 and TRBJ1-6; D not certain. With 0 bases removed from V and 6 bases from J, the gap between germline ends came to 9 bases. CDR1 and CDR2 (germline): MDHEN, SYDVKM. This CDR3 region has 15 residues. The CDR3 DNA sequence: TGTGCCAGCAGTTTATGGGCAGGTGCTAATTCACCCCTCCACTTT. This encodes CASSLWAGANSPLHF.

The rearrangement uses TRBV20-1 and TRBJ1-5; maybe TRBD1 (6 bases). The CDR3 length is 15 residues. Germline assignment: CDR1 DFQATT and CDR2 SNEGSKA (reference sequence). Trimming cost V 6 bases and J 0 bases, with 15 bases left between them. This chain's CDR3 is CSANTDSASNQPQHF. In DNA form, the CDR3 reads TGCAGTGCGAATACGGACAGTGCTAGCAATCAGCCCCAGCATTTT.